The rows below give T cell receptor beta chains drawn from one sample of a study of technical replicates of blood from several donors. The table came from immunoSEQ multiplex PCR; TCRdb's copy has only in-frame clones and leaves some out. Of around 100,000 clones listed, about 96% are singletons. Sequencing was carried out using T cells isolated from PBMCs. The receptor set was obtained from a human donor in good health. CDR3s include the opening cysteine and the closing phenylalanine or tryptophan. A D gene is named only where the DNA matches it firmly. The size entry is marked missing in some rows and otherwise reads once, few, many or a size class.

CDR3nt | CDR3aa | abundance | j_gene | d_gene | v_gene
TGTGCCAGCAGGAACCAATGGGACAACTCCTACGAGCAGTACTTC | CASRNQWDNSYEQYF | NA | TRBJ2-7 | NA | TRBV6-5
TGTGCCAGCAGCCGGATCACTGGCGCGGGAGATTTGGAGACCCAGTACTTC | CASSRITGAGDLETQYF | NA | TRBJ2-5 | TRBD2 | TRBV28
TGCAGCGTTGATTTAGCGGGAGGCAATGAGCAGTTCTTC | CSVDLAGGNEQFF | NA | TRBJ2-1 | TRBD2 | TRBV29-1
TGTGCCAGCCGAAGACTAGCGGGAGACGAGCAGTACTTC | CASRRLAGDEQYF | NA | TRBJ2-7 | TRBD2 | TRBV27
TGCAGCGTTGAAGAGACAGATTCCCCCTATGGCTACACCTTC | CSVEETDSPYGYTF | once | TRBJ1-2 | NA | TRBV29-1
TGTGCCAGCAGCGGACAGTTCTATGGCTACACCTTC | CASSGQFYGYTF | NA | TRBJ1-2 | NA | TRBV7-8
TGTGCCAGCGGACCGGGACAGGTGGACAACGAGCAGTACTTC | CASGPGQVDNEQYF | NA | TRBJ2-7 | TRBD1 | TRBV6-5
TGTGCCACCAGCAGCGAGAGTGCGCCAGAGACCCAGTACTTC | CATSSESAPETQYF | NA | TRBJ2-5 | NA | TRBV15
TGTGCCAGCAGCTTGGATGCTAGCGGGACCGGGGAGCTGTTTTTT | CASSLDASGTGELFF | NA | TRBJ2-2 | TRBD2 | TRBV5-4
TGTGCCAGCAGCTTGGGGACTAGCGGGGCGTACAATGAGCAGTTCTTC | CASSLGTSGAYNEQFF | once | TRBJ2-1 | TRBD2 | TRBV5-8
TGTGCCACCGAGACAGGGGGACTGAACACTGAAGCTTTCTTT | CATETGGLNTEAFF | NA | TRBJ1-1 | TRBD1 | TRBV15
TGTGCCACCAGCAGAGGCCCCGGGGGGGCTAATGAAAAACTGTTTTTT | CATSRGPGGANEKLFF | NA | TRBJ1-4 | NA | TRBV15
TGTGCCAGCAGCGAAGGGACTCTCTCGCAGTTCTTC | CASSEGTLSQFF | NA | TRBJ2-1 | NA | TRBV2
TGTGCCAGCAGCCCAATAGCGGGAGACGACGAGCAGTACTTC | CASSPIAGDDEQYF | NA | TRBJ2-7 | TRBD2 | TRBV7-2
TGTGCCAGCAGCCAGGGCCCGGACTATGGCTACACCTTC | CASSQGPDYGYTF | NA | TRBJ1-2 | NA | TRBV7-3
TGTGCCAGTAGTATCAGGGAATACAATCAGCCCCAGCATTTT | CASSIREYNQPQHF | NA | TRBJ1-5 | NA | TRBV19
TGCGCCAGCAGCCTCGGGTTCCAAGAGACCCAGTACTTC | CASSLGFQETQYF | NA | TRBJ2-5 | NA | TRBV4-1
TGTGTAGTGCTTGGGGGGGCGGACGAGCAGTACTTC | CVVLGGADEQYF | NA | TRBJ2-7 | NA | TRBV2
TGCAGCGTTGACAGGGCCATTAACTATGGCTACACCTTC | CSVDRAINYGYTF | NA | TRBJ1-2 | NA | TRBV29-1
TGTGCCAGCAGTTACCGGGGAGGAAACTACGAGCAGTACTTC | CASSYRGGNYEQYF | NA | TRBJ2-7 | NA | TRBV6-6
TGTGCCACCAGCATTCAGGGTGTTAATGAAAAACTGTTTTTT | CATSIQGVNEKLFF | NA | TRBJ1-4 | NA | TRBV15
TGCAGCGTAACTGACAGGGCAACTAATGAAAAACTGTTTTTT | CSVTDRATNEKLFF | once | TRBJ1-4 | TRBD1 | TRBV29-1
TGTGCCAGCAGCTTTACCTACGAGCAGTACTTC | CASSFTYEQYF | once | TRBJ2-7 | NA | TRBV5-6
TGTGCCAGCAGCGTAGGTTCGGGCTCTGGGGCCAACGTCCTGACTTTC | CASSVGSGSGANVLTF | many | TRBJ2-6 | NA | TRBV9
TGTGCCAGCAGTGCTAATCTAGGGGGTCTTCAGCCCCAGCATTTT | CASSANLGGLQPQHF | once | TRBJ1-5 | NA | TRBV2
TGTGCCAGCAGTTTATCGCAAAACTATGAGCAGTTCTTC | CASSLSQNYEQFF | once | TRBJ2-1 | NA | TRBV27
TGTGCCAGCAGCTCGGGGGTAGGGTTCGATCCCATCGAGCAGTACTTC | CASSSGVGFDPIEQYF | NA | TRBJ2-7 | NA | TRBV4-2
TGTGCCACCAGCCCAGGCAAGGGGCCAGGAAACACCATATATTTT | CATSPGKGPGNTIYF | NA | TRBJ1-3 | NA | TRBV15
TGTGCCAGCAGCATTGGGACTTCTGCTAACTATGGCTACACCTTC | CASSIGTSANYGYTF | NA | TRBJ1-2 | NA | TRBV11-2
TGTGCCAGCATTGAGAGGACTAACTATGGCTACACCTTC | CASIERTNYGYTF | NA | TRBJ1-2 | NA | TRBV28
TGTGCCAGCAGTTACTCGAAGGTCAGGGCTCGCACAGATACGCAGTATTTT | CASSYSKVRARTDTQYF | NA | TRBJ2-3 | NA | TRBV6-7
TGCGCCAGCGAACCTAGCGGGAGTTACAATGAGCAGTTCTTC | CASEPSGSYNEQFF | once | TRBJ2-1 | TRBD2 | TRBV4-3
TGTGCCAGCAGTTGGGCGAATGGCTACACCTTC | CASSWANGYTF | NA | TRBJ1-2 | NA | TRBV6-1
TGTGCCAGCAGTTACGGACAGAGCTCTGGAAACACCATATATTTT | CASSYGQSSGNTIYF | NA | TRBJ1-3 | NA | TRBV6-5
TGTGCCTGGAGTGTGGGCAGTAACACTGAAGCTTTCTTT | CAWSVGSNTEAFF | NA | TRBJ1-1 | NA | TRBV30
TGCGCCAGCAGCGGGGGACAGCAAGAGACCCAGTACTTC | CASSGGQQETQYF | NA | TRBJ2-5 | TRBD1 | TRBV5-1
TGTGCCATCAGTGAGTCAAGTTCCCCCAGGGGGCAAGAAGATACGCAGTATTTT | CAISESSSPRGQEDTQYF | NA | TRBJ2-3 | TRBD1 | TRBV10-3
TGTGCCAGCAGACACAGTTTAAAGGACACTGAAGCTTTCTTT | CASRHSLKDTEAFF | NA | TRBJ1-1 | NA | TRBV6-6
TGTGCCAGCAGCTTAGGGACTGAGGATTACGAGCAGTACTTC | CASSLGTEDYEQYF | NA | TRBJ2-7 | NA | TRBV7-6
TGCGCCAGCAGCCAAGTTTCAGCGCATGGCTACACCTTC | CASSQVSAHGYTF | once | TRBJ1-2 | NA | TRBV4-1
TGTGCCAGCCACGAGTCTGGGAGCGGGGGGAACGTCTACGAGCAGTACTTC | CASHESGSGGNVYEQYF | NA | TRBJ2-7 | TRBD2 | TRBV7-8
TGTGCCAGTAGTCCTATGACTAGCGGGAGGGCCGAGCAGTACTTC | CASSPMTSGRAEQYF | NA | TRBJ2-7 | TRBD2 | TRBV19
TGTGCCAGCAGTTTTGCGGGGGGGCAGCCCCAGCATTTT | CASSFAGGQPQHF | once | TRBJ1-5 | NA | TRBV28
TGTGCCAGCGTAGCAACAGGGACTACCAACAATGAGCAGTTCTTC | CASVATGTTNNEQFF | NA | TRBJ2-1 | NA | TRBV10-3
TGTGCCAGCAGCGCCCATCAGGGTGAGAATGAAAAACTGTTTTTT | CASSAHQGENEKLFF | NA | TRBJ1-4 | NA | TRBV9
TGCGCCAGCAGCTTCAAGGGGGCAAGTGGCTACACCTTC | CASSFKGASGYTF | NA | TRBJ1-2 | TRBD1 | TRBV5-1
TGTGCCAGTAGTTACTCTGGGGCCAACGTCCTGACTTTC | CASSYSGANVLTF | NA | TRBJ2-6 | NA | TRBV19
TGTGCCACCAGTCGCAGGGTCAACACTGAAGCTTTCTTT | CATSRRVNTEAFF | few | TRBJ1-1 | NA | TRBV15
TGTGCCAGCAGTGAGGGACTATTAACGGCCTACGAGCAGTACTTC | CASSEGLLTAYEQYF | NA | TRBJ2-7 | TRBD2 | TRBV6-1